This is a list of T cell receptor beta chains from one sample in a study of blood T cell repertoires in COVID-19. The table came from immunoSEQ multiplex PCR; TCRdb's copy has only in-frame clones and leaves some out. Of 150,000 to 200,000 clones listed, about 84% are singletons. The sample taken for sequencing was peripheral blood. The receptors were sampled from a woman aged 25 to 39 with acute or convalescent COVID-19. The CDR3 runs from the conserved cysteine through the conserved F or W. D genes are given only for firm matches. Where a row states a size, it is once, few, many or the class of an expanded clone; other rows omit it.

d_call | clone_size | j_call | v_call | cdr3_nt | cdr3_aa
- | - | TRBJ2-7 | TRBV19 | TGTGCCAGTAGCCCCGGCGGGGACCCTTCCTACGAGCAGTACTTC | CASSPGGDPSYEQYF
TRBD1 | - | TRBJ2-7 | TRBV28 | TGTGCCAGCAGTTCCAGGGGGCGCGGGGTGTCCTACGAGCAGTACTTC | CASSSRGRGVSYEQYF
- | - | TRBJ2-1 | TRBV19 | TGTGCCAGTAGTATAGGGACTATGAATGAGCAGTTCTTC | CASSIGTMNEQFF
- | - | TRBJ2-7 | TRBV7-9 | TGTGCCAGCAGCCGGGGGGCCCCGGACGAGCAGTACTTC | CASSRGAPDEQYF
- | - | TRBJ2-1 | TRBV19 | TGTGCCAGTAGTATAGAAGGCGGGCGGTACAATGAGCAGTTCTTC | CASSIEGGRYNEQFF
TRBD1 | - | TRBJ1-3 | TRBV3-1/TRBV3-2 | TGTGCCAGCAGCCTGGGACAGGGGAAGGCTGGAAACACCATATATTTT | CASSLGQGKAGNTIYF
- | - | TRBJ1-4 | TRBV27 | TGTGCCAGCAGTAGCCCCCGGGGGGGTCACGAAAAACTGTTTTTT | CASSSPRGGHEKLFF
- | many | TRBJ1-1 | TRBV7-8 | TGTGCCAGCAGCGACGTGGGGGCTTCGGCTGAAGCTTTCTTT | CASSDVGASAEAFF
- | - | TRBJ1-1 | TRBV9 | - | CASSVGPGQGADTEAFF
TRBD1 | - | TRBJ1-2 | TRBV18 | TGTGCCAGCTCACCCATAAGGACAGGGGGCTTCACGAGGCGTGCAATCCCCTATGGCTACACCTTC | CASSPIRTGGFTRRAIPYGYTF
- | once | TRBJ1-1 | TRBV29-1 | TGCAGCGTTGAAGATGGGCAGCCGTTCACTGAAGCTTTCTTT | CSVEDGQPFTEAFF
TRBD2 | few | TRBJ2-2 | TRBV29-1 | TGCAGCGTTGAAGGACTAGCGGGGGTTAACACCGGGGAGCTGTTTTTT | CSVEGLAGVNTGELFF
- | - | TRBJ2-2 | TRBV19 | TGTGCCAGTAGTATAAATGTGGGAGACTCCGGGGAGCTGTTTTTT | CASSINVGDSGELFF
TRBD2 | - | TRBJ2-4 | TRBV4-2 | TGTGCCAGCAGCCAAGAAGGTAGCGGGGGGTTTGTAGACATTCAGTACTTC | CASSQEGSGGFVDIQYF
TRBD2 | - | TRBJ2-1 | TRBV6-4 | TGTGCCAGCAGTGAGGGTTTGGCGGGAGGGACCGACAATGAGCAGTTCTTC | CASSEGLAGGTDNEQFF
TRBD1 | - | TRBJ2-4 | TRBV5-1 | TGCGCCAGCAGCTTAGACGACAGGGGGACTCAGTACTTC | CASSLDDRGTQYF
TRBD2 | - | TRBJ2-1 | TRBV3-1/TRBV3-2 | TGTGCCAGCAGCCAAGGACCGGGACTAGCGGGAGTCGGTGAGCAGTTCTTC | CASSQGPGLAGVGEQFF
TRBD1 | - | TRBJ1-6 | TRBV28 | TGTGCCAGCAGTTTATTCGGCGACAGGGGAACATCACCCCTCCACTTT | CASSLFGDRGTSPLHF
- | - | TRBJ1-5 | TRBV30 | TGTGCCTGGAGTGTACCCGACAGTAGCAATCAGCCCCAGCATTTT | CAWSVPDSSNQPQHF
- | - | TRBJ1-4 | TRBV30 | TGTGCCTGGAGTACTACAGGAGGGTATGAAAAACTGTTTTTT | CAWSTTGGYEKLFF
TRBD1 | - | TRBJ2-6 | TRBV5-4 | TGTGCCAGCAGTTCCGACAGGGGTAGCTCTGGGGCCAACGTCCTGACTTTC | CASSSDRGSSGANVLTF
- | once | TRBJ1-5 | TRBV7-9 | TGTGCCAGCAGTACAGGGAGGGGACAGCCCCAGCATTTT | CASSTGRGQPQHF
- | - | TRBJ1-2 | TRBV24-1 | TGTGCCACCAGTGATTCTGGGACTGCGTCCGGCTATGGCTACACCTTC | CATSDSGTASGYGYTF
TRBD1 | - | TRBJ1-2 | TRBV2 | TGTGCCAGCAGTGCGCCTGGACAGGGAGGTAATGCTAACTATGGCTACACCTTC | CASSAPGQGGNANYGYTF
- | - | TRBJ1-2 | TRBV7-2 | TGTGCCAGCAGCTTAGGCTATACTAACTATGGCTACACCTTC | CASSLGYTNYGYTF
TRBD2 | - | TRBJ2-1 | TRBV11-3 | TGTGCCAGCAGCTCGGGGGGTGGCGGGAGCGGAAGGCGCAACAATGAGCAGTTCTTC | CASSSGGGGSGRRNNEQFF
- | - | TRBJ1-1 | TRBV21-1 | TGTGCCAGCAGCCGACGGACAGGGATGAACACTGAAGCTTTCTTT | CASSRRTGMNTEAFF
TRBD1 | - | TRBJ1-1 | TRBV13 | TGTGCCAGCAGCCGTTACCGGGACAGGGGGCAGTCTGAAGCTTTCTTT | CASSRYRDRGQSEAFF